A single sample gave rise to the 16 T cell receptor beta chains below, sequenced in a study of shared clonotypes between healthy human individuals. Only in-frame clones appear in the TCRdb table, and some are missing; sequencing was by immunoSEQ multiplex PCR. The sample lists 2,500,000 or so clones; under 95% were seen once. What was sequenced was naive CD4+ T cells from PBMCs. Subset noted: CD45RA+ positively selected. The receptor source for this set is a man between 18 and 35 years old in good health. Some clones in this sample may be carry-over from other donors' samples.

The V call is TRBV5-1, the J call TRBJ2-1; D remains unclear. Between the trimmed V and J ends, which lost 4 bases and 4 bases, there was a span of 12 bases. CDR1 SGHRS and CDR2 YFSETQ come from the germline V gene. CDR3 length: 14 amino acids. CDR3 protein: CASSEDLTYNEQFF. DNA of the CDR3: TGCGCCAGCAGCGAAGACCTAACGTACAATGAGCAGTTCTTC.

This clone was found once. The chain employs TRBV9 and TRBJ2-3; weak D call: TRBD1 (5 bases). The CDR3 extends over 14 amino acids. V was shortened by 3 bases and J by 0 bases, with 8 bases between the two germline ends. The germline CDR1 and CDR2 sequences are SGDLS and YYNGEE. The CDR3 DNA is TGTGCCAGCAGCGCTGGGGCTAGCACAGATACGCAGTATTTT. Translated, it gives CASSAGASTDTQYF.

As for this clone: In the same sample, other DNA sequences code for this CDR3. The chain couples TRBV5-4 to TRBJ1-4; D might be TRBD1 (5 bases). The CDR3 is made up of 13 amino acids. Germline CDR1 SGHNT, CDR2 YYREEE (reference sequence). The V and J ends lost 0 bases and 6 bases respectively, with 6 bases between them. The CDR3 nucleotides read TGTGCCAGCAGCTTGGTGACAGATGAAAAACTGTTTTTT. Encoded protein: CASSLVTDEKLFF.

This chain uses TRBV5-1 with TRBJ2-1, with TRBD1 matching 7 bases. This CDR3 has 15 residues. Trimming took 6 bases from V and 7 from J; bases not matched to a gene: 13. Germline V CDR1 and CDR2: SGHRS, YFSETQ. The CDR3 nucleotides read TGCGCCAGCAACCTCGGGGCAGGGGGACAGAATGAGCAGTTCTTC. Translated: CASNLGAGGQNEQFF. Looking up the rest from reference TRBV5-1 and TRBJ2-1 gives the full variable domain: KAGVTQTPRYLIKTRGQQVTLSCSPISGHRSVSWYQQTPGQGLQFLFEYFSETQRNKGNFPGRFSGRQFSNSRSEMNVSTLELGDSALYLCASNLGAGGQNEQFFGPGTRLTVL.

Details on this clone: Within the sample, other DNA sequences also encode this same CDR3. The gene calls are TRBV7-2 and TRBJ1-4, with D possibly matching TRBD1 (6 bases). The germline V and J ends were trimmed by 5 bases and 4 bases, with 11 bases remaining between them. Per the germline V gene, CDR1 is SGHTA and CDR2 is FQGNSA. This CDR3 is 14 amino acids long. CDR3 DNA: TGTGCCAGCAGCCCGGACAGATATAATGAAAAACTGTTTTTT. This codes for CASSPDRYNEKLFF.

This clone appeared a single time. The rearrangement uses TRBV10-1 and TRBJ1-1; weak D call: TRBD1 (6 bases). Per the germline V gene, CDR1 is WNHNN and CDR2 is SYGVQD (reference sequence). Trimming stripped 10 bases from V and 1 base from J, with 13 bases between. This CDR3 is 13 amino acids long. The CDR3 reads CANLTGRNTEAFF. In nucleotides, the CDR3 is TGCGCCAATTTAACAGGGAGGAACACTGAAGCTTTCTTT.

V and J are TRBV29-1 and TRBJ1-5; D remains unclear. CDR3 length equals 12 residues. CDR1 and CDR2 from the germline V gene are SQVTM and ANQGSEA. V lost 0 bases and J lost 4, with 4 bases in between. The CDR3 sequence is CSVEDDNQPQHF. The CDR3 coding sequence is TGCAGCGTTGAAGATGATAATCAGCCCCAGCATTTT.

The table lists this clone with a count of one. The chain couples TRBV25-1 to TRBJ2-7; D may match TRBD1 or TRBD2 (5 bases each). V lost 6 bases and J 4 bases, leaving 7 bases between the germline ends. Germline CDR1 is MGHDK and CDR2 is SYGVNS. CDR3 length: 11 amino acids. CDR3 loop: CASSWGYEQYF. In nucleotides, the CDR3 is TGTGCCAGCAGCTGGGGGTACGAGCAGTACTTC.

The V call is TRBV18, the J call TRBJ1-4, with 12 nucleotides matching TRBD1. Losses at the gene ends were 2 bases for V and 8 bases for J; bases not matched to a gene: 6. Per the germline V gene, CDR1 is KGHSH and CDR2 is LQKENI. There are 16 residues in the CDR3. Here the CDR3 DNA reads TGTGCCAGCTCACCATATTTCGGGACAGGGGGCGAAAAACTGTTTTTT. Its protein is CASSPYFGTGGEKLFF.

Notes on this clone: At the DNA level, this CDR3 is encoded by other sequences in the same sample as well. This sequence joins TRBV9 and TRBJ2-1; the D gene could be TRBD1 or TRBD2 (6 bases each). Trimming pared 0 bases from V and 4 bases from J, leaving 11 bases between. The germline V gene encodes CDR1 SGDLS and CDR2 YYNGEE. The CDR3 consists of 15 residues. CDR3 protein: CASSVGGTTYNEQFF. CDR3 sequence (DNA): TGTGCCAGCAGCGTAGGCGGGACAACTTACAATGAGCAGTTCTTC.

The rearrangement links TRBV2 to TRBJ1-4; 7 bases are shared with TRBD1. The J segment lost 5 bases and the V segment lost 8 bases, leaving 11 bases of the junction unmatched. The CDR3 sequence is 15 residues long. The germline gives CDR1 SNHLY, CDR2 FYNNEI. The CDR3 DNA follows: TGTGCCAGCCAACTCACCAGGACAGGAAATGAAAAACTGTTTTTT. Its protein is CASQLTRTGNEKLFF.

The rearrangement uses TRBV28 and TRBJ2-5, with a weak D call TRBD2 (5 bases). Germline V gene data show CDR1 as MDHEN and CDR2 as SYDVKM. V was trimmed by 7 bases and J by 4 bases, leaving 19 bases between them. The CDR3 is made up of 15 amino acids. The CDR3 here is CASTFRGAIGETQYF. In DNA form, the CDR3 reads TGTGCCAGCACTTTTCGGGGTGCAATCGGAGAGACCCAGTACTTC.

This rearrangement joins TRBV4-1 to TRBJ2-5, with a tentative D call TRBD1 (6 bases). The V gene lost 4 bases and the J gene lost 0 bases, with 6 bases spanning the gap. Germline V gene data show CDR1 as MGHRA and CDR2 as YSYEKL. The CDR3 extends over 13 amino acids. Here the CDR3 DNA reads TGCGCCAGCAGCCGGGACAACCAAGAGACCCAGTACTTC. Amino acids: CASSRDNQETQYF.

The V and J genes are TRBV10-3 and TRBJ2-2; D perhaps matches TRBD2 (5 bases). Germline V gene sequence: CDR1 ENHRY, CDR2 SYGVKD. This CDR3 has 13 amino acids. Trimming took 6 bases from V and 7 from J, leaving 12 bases between them. The CDR3 DNA is TGTGCCATCAGACCGACTACTAACGGGGAGCTGTTTTTT. Translation gives CAIRPTTNGELFF.

The genes are TRBV7-8 and TRBJ2-1, with 9 bases fitting TRBD2. V dropped 4 bases and J dropped 7; count of bases not matched to a gene: 8. The germline V gene has CDR1 SGHVS and CDR2 FQNEAQ. This CDR3 comprises 15 residues. Here the CDR3 reads CASSYVAGAGNEQFF. The CDR3 region has the DNA TGTGCCAGCAGCTACGTAGCGGGAGCGGGGAATGAGCAGTTCTTC.

This clone turned up a few times. At the DNA level, this CDR3 is encoded by other sequences in the same sample as well. J is TRBJ1-2 and V is TRBV28; perhaps TRBD1 as D (6 bases). There are 12 residues in the CDR3. Germline V CDR1 and CDR2: MDHEN, SYDVKM. Trimming removed 5 bases at V and 6 bases at J, with 10 bases between. DNA of the CDR3: TGTGCCAGCAGTCTCGGGACACATGGCTACACCTTC. Translation gives CASSLGTHGYTF.